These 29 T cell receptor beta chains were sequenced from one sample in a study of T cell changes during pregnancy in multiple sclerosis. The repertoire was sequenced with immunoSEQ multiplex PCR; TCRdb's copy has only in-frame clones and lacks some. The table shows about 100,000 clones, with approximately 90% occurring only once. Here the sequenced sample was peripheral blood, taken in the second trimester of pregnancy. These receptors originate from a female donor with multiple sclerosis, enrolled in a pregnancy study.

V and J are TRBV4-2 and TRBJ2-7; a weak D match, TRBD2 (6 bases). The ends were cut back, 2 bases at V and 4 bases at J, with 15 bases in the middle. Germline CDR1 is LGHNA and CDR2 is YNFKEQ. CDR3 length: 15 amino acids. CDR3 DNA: TGTGCCAGCAGCCAATCTGCCGGGACTTTGTACGAGCAGTACTTC. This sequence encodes CASSQSAGTLYEQYF.

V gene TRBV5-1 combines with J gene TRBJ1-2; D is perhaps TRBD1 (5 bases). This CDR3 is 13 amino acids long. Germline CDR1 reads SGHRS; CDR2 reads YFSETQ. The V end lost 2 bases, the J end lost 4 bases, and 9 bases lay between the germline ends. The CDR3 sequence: CASSLSGGYGYTF. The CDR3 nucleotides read TGCGCCAGCAGCTTATCGGGGGGCTATGGCTACACCTTC.

CDR3 loop: CASSGRTGPVHEQYF. The CDR3 DNA follows: TGTGCCAGCAGTGGGAGGACAGGACCAGTCCACGAGCAGTACTTC. The chain has TRBV6-1 and TRBJ2-7, with 7 nucleotides matching TRBD1. Germline trimming cut 4 bases from V and 5 bases from J; bases unmatched to any gene: 11. The CDR3 runs 15 residues. Germline CDR1 reads MNHNS; CDR2 reads SASEGT.

The CDR3 sequence: CASSTIRVSGNQPQHF. The CDR3 DNA reads as TGTGCCAGTAGTACCATCAGGGTCTCGGGCAATCAGCCCCAGCATTTT. The chain couples TRBV19 to TRBJ1-5; TRBD1 might be the D (5 bases). V was cut by 4 bases and J by 2 bases, with 15 bases left in between. The CDR3 covers 16 residues. CDR1 and CDR2 from the germline V gene are LNHDA and SQIVND (reference sequence).

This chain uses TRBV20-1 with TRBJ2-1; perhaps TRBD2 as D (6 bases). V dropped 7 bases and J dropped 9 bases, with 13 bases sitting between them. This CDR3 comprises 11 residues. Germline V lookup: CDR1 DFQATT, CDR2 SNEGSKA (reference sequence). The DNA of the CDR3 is TGCAGTGTTGCGATGGGGGGTGAGCAGTTCTTC. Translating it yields CSVAMGGEQFF.

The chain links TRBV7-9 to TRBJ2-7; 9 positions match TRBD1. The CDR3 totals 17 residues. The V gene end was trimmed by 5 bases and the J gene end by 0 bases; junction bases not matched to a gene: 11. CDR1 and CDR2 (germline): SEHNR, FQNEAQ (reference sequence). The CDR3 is CASSPQWDRASSYEQYF. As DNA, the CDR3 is TGTGCCAGCAGCCCCCAGTGGGACAGGGCCAGCTCCTACGAGCAGTACTTC.

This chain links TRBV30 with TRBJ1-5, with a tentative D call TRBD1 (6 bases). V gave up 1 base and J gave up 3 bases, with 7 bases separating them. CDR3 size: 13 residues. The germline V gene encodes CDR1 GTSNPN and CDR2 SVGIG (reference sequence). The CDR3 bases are TGTGCCTGGAGTGGACAGGACAATCAGCCCCAGCATTTT. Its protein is CAWSGQDNQPQHF.

This CDR3 reads CASSYAGQVGADTQYF. The CDR3 DNA reads TGTGCCAGCAGTTACGCGGGGCAGGTTGGGGCAGATACGCAGTATTTT. This sequence joins TRBV6-6 and TRBJ2-3; D might be TRBD2 (6 bases). The germline V gene has CDR1 MNHNY and CDR2 SVGAGI (reference sequence). CDR3 length equals 16 residues. V was trimmed by 2 bases and J by 4 bases, leaving 16 bases between them.

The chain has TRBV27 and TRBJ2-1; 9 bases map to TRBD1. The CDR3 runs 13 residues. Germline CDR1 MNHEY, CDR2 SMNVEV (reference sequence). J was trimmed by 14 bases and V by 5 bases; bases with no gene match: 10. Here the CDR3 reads CASSRTRDREEFF. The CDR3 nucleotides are TGTGCCAGCAGTAGAACCCGGGACAGGGAAGAGTTCTTC.

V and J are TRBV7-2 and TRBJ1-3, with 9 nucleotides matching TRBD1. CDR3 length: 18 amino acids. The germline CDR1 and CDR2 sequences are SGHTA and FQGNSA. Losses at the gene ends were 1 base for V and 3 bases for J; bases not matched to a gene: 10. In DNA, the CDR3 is TGTGCCAGCAGCTTAGGGGCTACAGGGGGCGAAGTTGGAAACACCATATATTTT. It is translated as CASSLGATGGEVGNTIYF.

In DNA form, the CDR3 reads TGTGCTAGTTCCCTGGGGGGGAGGGATCAGCCCCAGCATTTT. It yields the protein CASSLGGRDQPQHF. The rearrangement joins TRBV12-5 to TRBJ1-5; perhaps TRBD1 as D (5 bases). This CDR3 is built from 14 residues. CDR1 LGHNT and CDR2 FRNRAP come from the germline V gene. Trimming stripped 8 bases from V and 5 bases from J, with 16 bases between.

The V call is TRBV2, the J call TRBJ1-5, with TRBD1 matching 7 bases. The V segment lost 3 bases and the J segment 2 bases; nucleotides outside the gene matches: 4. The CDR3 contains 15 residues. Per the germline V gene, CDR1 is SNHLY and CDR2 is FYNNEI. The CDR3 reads CASSDEGTGNQPQHF. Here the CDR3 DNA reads TGTGCCAGCAGTGATGAGGGGACAGGCAATCAGCCCCAGCATTTT.

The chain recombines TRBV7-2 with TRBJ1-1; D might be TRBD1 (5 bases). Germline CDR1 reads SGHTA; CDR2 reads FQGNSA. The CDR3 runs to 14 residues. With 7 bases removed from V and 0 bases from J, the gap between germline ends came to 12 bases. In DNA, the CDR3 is TGTGCCAGCAACCTTCGGGGGGTGAACACTGAAGCTTTCTTT. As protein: CASNLRGVNTEAFF.

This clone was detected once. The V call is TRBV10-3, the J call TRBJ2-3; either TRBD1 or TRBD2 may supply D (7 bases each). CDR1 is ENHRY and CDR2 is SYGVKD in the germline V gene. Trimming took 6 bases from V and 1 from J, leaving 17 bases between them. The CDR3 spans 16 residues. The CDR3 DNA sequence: TGTGCCATCAGGGAGGGAGGGGGCTCCGGCACAGATACGCAGTATTTT. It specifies CAIREGGGSGTDTQYF.

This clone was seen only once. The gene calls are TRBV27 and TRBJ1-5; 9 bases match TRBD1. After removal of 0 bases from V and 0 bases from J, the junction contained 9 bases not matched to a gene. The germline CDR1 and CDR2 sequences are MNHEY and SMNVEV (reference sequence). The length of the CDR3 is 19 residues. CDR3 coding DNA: TGTGCCAGCAGTTTATCGGGGACAGGGAGAAGGAATAGCAATCAGCCCCAGCATTTT. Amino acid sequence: CASSLSGTGRRNSNQPQHF.

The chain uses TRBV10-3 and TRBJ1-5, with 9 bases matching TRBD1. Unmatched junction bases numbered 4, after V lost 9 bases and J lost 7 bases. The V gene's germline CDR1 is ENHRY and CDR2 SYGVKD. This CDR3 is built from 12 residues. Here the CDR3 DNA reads TGTGCCATGGGACAGGGCGGCCAGCCCCAGCATTTT. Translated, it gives CAMGQGGQPQHF.

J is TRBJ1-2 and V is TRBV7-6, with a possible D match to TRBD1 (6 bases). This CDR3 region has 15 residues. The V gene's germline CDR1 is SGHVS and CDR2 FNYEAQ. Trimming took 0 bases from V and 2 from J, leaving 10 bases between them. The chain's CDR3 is CASSLAPGANYGYTF. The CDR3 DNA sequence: TGTGCCAGCAGCTTAGCGCCAGGGGCAAACTATGGCTACACCTTC.

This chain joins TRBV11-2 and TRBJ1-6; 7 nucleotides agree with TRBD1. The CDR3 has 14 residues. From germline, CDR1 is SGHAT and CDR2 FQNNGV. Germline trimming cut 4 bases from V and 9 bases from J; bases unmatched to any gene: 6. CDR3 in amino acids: CASSSPTGSSPLHF. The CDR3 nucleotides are TGTGCCAGCAGCTCCCCGACAGGGTCTTCACCCCTCCACTTT.

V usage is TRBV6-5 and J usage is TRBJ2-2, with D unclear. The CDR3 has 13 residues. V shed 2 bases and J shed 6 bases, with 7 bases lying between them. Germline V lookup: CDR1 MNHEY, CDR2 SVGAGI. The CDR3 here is CASSYGVSGELFF. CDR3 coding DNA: TGTGCCAGCAGTTACGGAGTTTCCGGGGAGCTGTTTTTT.

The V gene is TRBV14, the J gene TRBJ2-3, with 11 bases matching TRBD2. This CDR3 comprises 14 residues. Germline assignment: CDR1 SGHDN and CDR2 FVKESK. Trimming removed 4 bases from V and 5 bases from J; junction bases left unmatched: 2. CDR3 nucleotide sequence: TGTGCCAGCAGCCTGGGACTAGCGGTAGATACGCAGTATTTT. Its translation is CASSLGLAVDTQYF.

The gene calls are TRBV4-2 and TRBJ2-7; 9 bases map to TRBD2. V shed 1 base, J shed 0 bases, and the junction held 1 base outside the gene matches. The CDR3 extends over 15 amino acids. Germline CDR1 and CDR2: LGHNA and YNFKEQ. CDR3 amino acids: CASSQGLAASYEQYF. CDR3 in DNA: TGTGCCAGCAGCCAAGGACTAGCGGCCTCCTACGAGCAGTACTTC.

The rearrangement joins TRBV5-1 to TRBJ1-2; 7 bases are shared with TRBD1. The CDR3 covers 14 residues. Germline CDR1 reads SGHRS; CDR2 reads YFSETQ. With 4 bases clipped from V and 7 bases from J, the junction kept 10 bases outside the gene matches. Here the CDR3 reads CASSSDRVSSGYTF. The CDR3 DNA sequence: TGCGCCAGCAGCAGTGACAGGGTTTCGAGTGGCTACACCTTC.

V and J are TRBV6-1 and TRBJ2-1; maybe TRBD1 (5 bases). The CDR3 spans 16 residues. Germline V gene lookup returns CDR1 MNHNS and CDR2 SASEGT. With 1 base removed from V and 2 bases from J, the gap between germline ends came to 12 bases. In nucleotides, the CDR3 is TGTGCCAGCAGTGAAGTTTGGGGCCGCCCCTACAATGAGCAGTTCTTC. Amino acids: CASSEVWGRPYNEQFF.

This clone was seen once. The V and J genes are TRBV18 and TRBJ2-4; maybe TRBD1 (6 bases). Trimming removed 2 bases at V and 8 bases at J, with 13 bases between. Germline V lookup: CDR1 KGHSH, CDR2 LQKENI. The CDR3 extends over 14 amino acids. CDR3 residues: CASSPVRGSDIQYF. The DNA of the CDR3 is TGTGCCAGCTCACCAGTAAGGGGGAGTGACATTCAGTACTTC.

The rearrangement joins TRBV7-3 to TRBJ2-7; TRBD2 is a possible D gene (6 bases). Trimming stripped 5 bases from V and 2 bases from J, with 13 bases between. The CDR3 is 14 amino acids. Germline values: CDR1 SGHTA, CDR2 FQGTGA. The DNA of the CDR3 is TGTGCCAGCAGCCGCGGGGCCACCACCTACGAGCAGTACTTC. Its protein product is CASSRGATTYEQYF.

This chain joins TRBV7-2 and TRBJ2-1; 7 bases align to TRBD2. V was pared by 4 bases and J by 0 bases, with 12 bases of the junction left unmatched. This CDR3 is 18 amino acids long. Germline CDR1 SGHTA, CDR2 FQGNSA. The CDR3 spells CASSSSLRGSSSYNEQFF. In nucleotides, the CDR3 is TGTGCCAGCAGCTCCTCCCTGCGGGGGTCAAGCTCCTACAATGAGCAGTTCTTC.

The CDR3 is CATSRDFGGVQPQHF. As DNA, the CDR3 is TGTGCCACCAGCAGAGATTTCGGAGGGGTTCAGCCCCAGCATTTT. The J gene is TRBJ1-5, the V gene TRBV15, with a weak D call TRBD1 (5 bases). The length of the CDR3 is 15 residues. The V gene's germline CDR1 is LNHNV and CDR2 YYDKDF (reference sequence). Trimming took off 0 bases at V and 6 bases at J, with 12 bases between the two ends.

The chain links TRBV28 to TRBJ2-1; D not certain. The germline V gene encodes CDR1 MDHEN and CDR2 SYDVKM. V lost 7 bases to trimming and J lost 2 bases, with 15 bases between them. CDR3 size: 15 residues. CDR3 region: CASNLKPLAYNEQFF. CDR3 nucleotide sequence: TGTGCCAGCAACCTCAAGCCCTTAGCCTACAATGAGCAGTTCTTC.

The CDR3 DNA follows: TGCGCCAGCAGCTTGAGAGGAGGGAAGGATGAAAAACTGTTTTTT. Protein product: CASSLRGGKDEKLFF. The chain carries TRBV5-1 and TRBJ1-4, with unresolved D. Trimming stripped 1 base from V and 6 bases from J, with 13 bases between. CDR3 size: 15 residues. Germline V gene data show CDR1 as SGHRS and CDR2 as YFSETQ.